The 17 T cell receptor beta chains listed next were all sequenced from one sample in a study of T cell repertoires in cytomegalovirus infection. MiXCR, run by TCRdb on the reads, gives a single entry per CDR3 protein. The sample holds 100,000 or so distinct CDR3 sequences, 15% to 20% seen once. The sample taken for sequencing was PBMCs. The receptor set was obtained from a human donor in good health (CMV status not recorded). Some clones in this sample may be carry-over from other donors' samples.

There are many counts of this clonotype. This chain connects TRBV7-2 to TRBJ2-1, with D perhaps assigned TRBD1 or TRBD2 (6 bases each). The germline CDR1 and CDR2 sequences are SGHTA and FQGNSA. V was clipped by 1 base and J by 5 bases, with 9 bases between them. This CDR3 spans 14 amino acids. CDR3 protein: CASSLVGGNNEQFF. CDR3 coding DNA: TGTGCCAGCAGCTTAGTGGGGGGCAACAATGAGCAGTTCTTC.

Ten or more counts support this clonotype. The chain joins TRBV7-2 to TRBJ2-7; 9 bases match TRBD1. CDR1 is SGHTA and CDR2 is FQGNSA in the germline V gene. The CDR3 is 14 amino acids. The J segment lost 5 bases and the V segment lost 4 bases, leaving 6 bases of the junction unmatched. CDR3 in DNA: TGTGCCAGCAGCTCGGGACAGGGTACCAACGAGCAGTACTTC. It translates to CASSSGQGTNEQYF.

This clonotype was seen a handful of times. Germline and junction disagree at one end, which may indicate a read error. CDR3 nucleotide sequence: TGTGTCAGCAGCAAAACCTTCGGCTCCTACAATGAGCAGTTCTTC. This gives the protein CVSSKTFGSYNEQFF. The chain links TRBV14 to TRBJ2-1, with unresolved D. CDR3 length: 15 residues. CDR1 is SGHDN, CDR2 FVKESK, per germline.

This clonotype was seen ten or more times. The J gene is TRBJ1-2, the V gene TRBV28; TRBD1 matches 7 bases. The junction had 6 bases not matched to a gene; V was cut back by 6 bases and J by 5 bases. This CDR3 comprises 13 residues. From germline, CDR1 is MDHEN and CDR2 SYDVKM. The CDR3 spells CASRRQGEYGYTF. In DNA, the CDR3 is TGTGCCAGCAGGCGACAGGGTGAATATGGCTACACCTTC.

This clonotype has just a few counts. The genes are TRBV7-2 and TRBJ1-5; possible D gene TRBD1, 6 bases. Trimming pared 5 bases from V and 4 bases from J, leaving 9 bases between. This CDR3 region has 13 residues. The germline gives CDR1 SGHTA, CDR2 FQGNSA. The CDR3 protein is CASSDGTNQPQHF. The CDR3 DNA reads TGTGCCAGCAGCGATGGGACAAATCAGCCCCAGCATTTT.

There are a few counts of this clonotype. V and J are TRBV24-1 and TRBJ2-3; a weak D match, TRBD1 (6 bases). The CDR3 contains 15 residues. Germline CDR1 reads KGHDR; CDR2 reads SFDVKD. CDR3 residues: CASSGTHGSGDTQYF. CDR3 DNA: TGTGCTTCATCGGGGACACATGGAAGTGGAGATACGCAGTATTTT.

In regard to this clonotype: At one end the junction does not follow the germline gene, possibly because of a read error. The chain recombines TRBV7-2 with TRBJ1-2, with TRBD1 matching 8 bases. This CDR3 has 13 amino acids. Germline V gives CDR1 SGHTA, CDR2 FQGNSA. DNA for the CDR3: TGTGCCAGCAGCTTAGCGGGACAGGTCATCGACAACTTC. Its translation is CASSLAGQVIDNF.

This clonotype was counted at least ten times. CDR3: CASSSPLQTKRDFGANVLTF. The CDR3 nucleotides read TGTGCCAGCAGTTCCCCCCTCCAGACTAAAAGGGACTTTGGGGCCAACGTCCTGACTTTC. The gene calls are TRBV12-3 or TRBV12-4 and TRBJ2-6; D is possibly TRBD2 (6 bases). V gave up 4 bases and J gave up 3 bases, with 25 bases separating them. This CDR3 comprises 20 residues.

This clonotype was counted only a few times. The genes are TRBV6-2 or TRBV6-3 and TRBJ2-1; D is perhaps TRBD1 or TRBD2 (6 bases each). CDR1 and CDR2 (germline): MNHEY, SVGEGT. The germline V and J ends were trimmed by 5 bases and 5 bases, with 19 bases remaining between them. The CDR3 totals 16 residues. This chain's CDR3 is CASSAYLGGGHNEQFF. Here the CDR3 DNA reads TGTGCCAGCAGTGCTTACCTAGGAGGGGGGCACAATGAGCAGTTCTTC.

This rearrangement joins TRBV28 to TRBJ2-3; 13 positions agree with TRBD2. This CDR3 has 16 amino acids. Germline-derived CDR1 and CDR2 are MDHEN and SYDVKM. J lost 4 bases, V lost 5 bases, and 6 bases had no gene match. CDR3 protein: CASSPGTSGVADTQYF. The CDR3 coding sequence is TGTGCCAGCAGTCCTGGGACTAGCGGGGTGGCAGATACGCAGTATTTT.

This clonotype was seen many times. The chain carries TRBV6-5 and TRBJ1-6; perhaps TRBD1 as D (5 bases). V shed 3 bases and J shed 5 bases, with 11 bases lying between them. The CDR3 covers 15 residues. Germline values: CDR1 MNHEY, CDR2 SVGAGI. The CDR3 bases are TGTGCCAGCAGTTATGGCAGGGCAAATAATTCACCCCTCCACTTT. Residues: CASSYGRANNSPLHF.

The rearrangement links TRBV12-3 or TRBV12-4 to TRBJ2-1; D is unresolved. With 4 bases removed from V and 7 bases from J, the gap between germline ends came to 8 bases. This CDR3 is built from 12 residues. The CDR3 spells CASSSAPNEQFF. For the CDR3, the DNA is TGTGCCAGCAGTTCGGCTCCTAATGAGCAGTTCTTC.

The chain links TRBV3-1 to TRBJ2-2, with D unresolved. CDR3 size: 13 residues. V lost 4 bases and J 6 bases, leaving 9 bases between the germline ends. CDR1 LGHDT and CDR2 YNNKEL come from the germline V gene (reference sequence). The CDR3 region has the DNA TGTGCCAGCAGCCCGTTTGGGGCCGGGGAGCTGTTTTTT. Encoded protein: CASSPFGAGELFF.

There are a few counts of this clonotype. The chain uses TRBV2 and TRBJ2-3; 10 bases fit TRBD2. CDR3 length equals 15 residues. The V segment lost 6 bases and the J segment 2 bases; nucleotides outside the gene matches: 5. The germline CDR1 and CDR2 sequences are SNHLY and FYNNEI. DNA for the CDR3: TGTGCCAGCAGCAGCGGGGGGGCCGACACAGATACGCAGTATTTT. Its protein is CASSSGGADTDTQYF.

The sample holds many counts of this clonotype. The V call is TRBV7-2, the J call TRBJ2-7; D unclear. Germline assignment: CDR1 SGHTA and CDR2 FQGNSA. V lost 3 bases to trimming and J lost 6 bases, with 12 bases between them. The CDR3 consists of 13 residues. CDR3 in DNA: TGTGCCAGCAGCTTTTACTTGTGGGGCGAGCAGTACTTC. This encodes CASSFYLWGEQYF.

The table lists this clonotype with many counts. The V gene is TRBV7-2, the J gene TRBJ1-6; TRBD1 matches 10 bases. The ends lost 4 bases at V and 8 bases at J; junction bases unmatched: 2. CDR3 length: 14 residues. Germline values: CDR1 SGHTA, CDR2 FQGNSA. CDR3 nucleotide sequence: TGTGCCAGCAGCTCGACAGGGGGCGATTCACCCCTCCACTTT. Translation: CASSSTGGDSPLHF.

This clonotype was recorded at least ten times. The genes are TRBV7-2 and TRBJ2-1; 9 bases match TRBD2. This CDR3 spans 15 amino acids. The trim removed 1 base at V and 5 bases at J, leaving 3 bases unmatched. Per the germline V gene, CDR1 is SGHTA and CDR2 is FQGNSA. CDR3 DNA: TGTGCCAGCAGCTTAGACTCTAGCGGGGACAATGAGCAGTTCTTC. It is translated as CASSLDSSGDNEQFF.